Presented here are 31 T cell receptor beta chains from one specimen sequenced in a study of STAT5B mutations in CD4+ large granular lymphocyte leukemia. Libraries were prepared by immunoSEQ multiplex PCR; TCRdb keeps only in-frame clonotypes and omits some of them. Of about 35,000 clones listed, around 80% are singletons. Sequencing input: CD4+ T cells from blood buffy coats. The receptors stem from a human donor in good health.

The chain couples TRBV18 to TRBJ1-2, with 8 bases fitting TRBD1. Trimming removed 6 bases from V and 5 bases from J; junction bases left unmatched: 11. CDR3 length: 15 residues. Per the germline V gene, CDR1 is KGHSH and CDR2 is LQKENI. The CDR3 DNA sequence: TGTGCCAGCTCGCCCGACAGGGGAGTTCGGTATGGCTACACCTTC. This translates into CASSPDRGVRYGYTF. Filled out from reference TRBV18 and TRBJ1-2, the complete variable domain reads NAGVMQNPRHLVRRRGQEARLRCSPMKGHSHVYWYRQLPEEGLKFMVYLQKENIIDESGMPKERFSAEFPKEGPSILRIQQVVRGDSAAYFCASSPDRGVRYGYTFGSGTRLTVV.

The chain has TRBV7-2 and TRBJ2-5, with 9 bases aligning to TRBD1. This CDR3 has 16 residues. Germline V CDR1 and CDR2: SGHTA, FQGNSA. V lost 5 bases, J lost 2 bases, and 9 bases stayed unmatched. The CDR3 region is CASSLSQGTGQETQYF. CDR3 in DNA: TGTGCCAGCAGCCTCAGCCAGGGGACAGGGCAAGAGACCCAGTACTTC.

The V gene is TRBV7-9, the J gene TRBJ2-6; D possibly uses TRBD1 or TRBD2 (5 bases each). Germline V gives CDR1 SEHNR, CDR2 FQNEAQ (reference sequence). V lost 1 base and J lost 4, with 11 bases in between. The CDR3 has 16 residues. CDR3 residues: CASSLDGAGGANVLTF. The CDR3 nucleotides read TGTGCCAGCAGCTTAGACGGGGCCGGGGGGGCCAACGTCCTGACTTTC.

The chain uses TRBV5-4 and TRBJ1-2; 10 bases line up with TRBD1. This CDR3 is built from 16 residues. The germline gives CDR1 SGHNT, CDR2 YYREEE (reference sequence). The trim removed 4 bases at V and 7 bases at J, leaving 13 bases unmatched. The CDR3 loop reads CASSPPAGDRGAGYTF. In nucleotides, the CDR3 is TGTGCCAGCAGCCCCCCGGCCGGGGACAGGGGTGCTGGCTACACCTTC.

This clone showed up just a few times. This chain uses TRBV30 with TRBJ1-4, with TRBD1 identical over 8 bases. Germline V gives CDR1 GTSNPN, CDR2 SVGIG (reference sequence). CDR3 length equals 14 residues. The junction had 4 bases not matched to a gene; V was cut back by 3 bases and J by 4 bases. As DNA, the CDR3 is TGTGCCTGGAGGAGGGACAGGAATAATGAAAAACTGTTTTTT. Its protein product is CAWRRDRNNEKLFF.

This clone was counted a few times. The rearrangement joins TRBV30 to TRBJ1-1, with D unresolved. Trimming shortened V by 4 bases and J by 0 bases, and 6 bases separated the two germline ends. Germline V lookup: CDR1 GTSNPN, CDR2 SVGIG (reference sequence). The CDR3 runs to 12 residues. CDR3 residues: CAWTGLNTEAFF. The CDR3, as DNA: TGTGCCTGGACGGGGTTGAACACTGAAGCTTTCTTT.

This rearrangement joins TRBV12-5 to TRBJ1-2; weak D call: TRBD1 (5 bases). Germline V gene lookup returns CDR1 LGHNT and CDR2 FRNRAP. The V and J ends lost 6 bases and 0 bases respectively, with 11 bases between them. The CDR3 spans 14 residues. In nucleotides, the CDR3 is TGTGCTAGTGGGGGGACGGCATCTAACTATGGCTACACCTTC. As protein: CASGGTASNYGYTF.

This rearrangement joins TRBV5-6 to TRBJ2-1, with D perhaps TRBD1 (6 bases). Germline assignment: CDR1 SGHDT and CDR2 YYEEEE. The CDR3 length is 15 residues. Trimming pared 3 bases from V and 2 bases from J, leaving 12 bases between. CDR3 bases: TGTGCCAGCAGCTCTGGGGACATGGCCTACAATGAGCAGTTCTTC. Translating gives CASSSGDMAYNEQFF.

The rearrangement links TRBV7-8 to TRBJ1-6, with a possible D match to TRBD1 (5 bases). V was shortened by 8 bases and J by 8 bases, with 13 bases between the two germline ends. The germline gives CDR1 SGHVS, CDR2 FQNEAQ. The CDR3 is made up of 13 amino acids. DNA of the CDR3: TGTGCCAGCCGACAGATCCCCGATTCACCCCTCCACTTT. Protein sequence: CASRQIPDSPLHF.

This clone has a single count. The chain carries TRBV9 and TRBJ1-6; D perhaps matches TRBD1 (5 bases). The CDR3 is 16 amino acids. Germline-derived CDR1 and CDR2 are SGDLS and YYNGEE. V lost 0 bases and J lost 8, with 15 bases in between. The CDR3 loop reads CASSVGPQGMYSPLHF. CDR3 coding DNA: TGTGCCAGCAGCGTAGGCCCCCAGGGAATGTATTCACCCCTCCACTTT.

The chain carries TRBV6-6 and TRBJ2-7; TRBD1 aligns across 7 bases. CDR3 size: 13 residues. The V gene's germline CDR1 is MNHNY and CDR2 SVGAGI (reference sequence). The V segment lost 11 bases and the J segment 3 bases; nucleotides outside the gene matches: 10. The CDR3 loop reads CAVQRDSNYEQYF. CDR3 bases: TGTGCCGTCCAACGGGACAGTAACTACGAGCAGTACTTC.

Written as DNA, the CDR3 is TGTGCCAGCAGTGAATTTTTGGGAAGCCCCCAGCATTTT. Protein: CASSEFLGSPQHF. The V call is TRBV25-1, the J call TRBJ1-5, with no clear D. V was shortened by 1 base and J by 10 bases, with 11 bases between the two germline ends. Per the germline V gene, CDR1 is MGHDK and CDR2 is SYGVNS. The CDR3 has 13 amino acids.

CDR3 sequence: CASSGTGTSYGYTF. The CDR3 nucleotides read TGTGCCAGCAGTGGGACAGGGACCTCCTATGGCTACACCTTC. The chain couples TRBV9 to TRBJ1-2; 9 nucleotides agree with TRBD1. The germline gives CDR1 SGDLS, CDR2 YYNGEE. The CDR3 is made up of 14 amino acids. The V gene end was trimmed by 5 bases and the J gene end by 4 bases; junction bases not matched to a gene: 6.

V is TRBV19 and J is TRBJ1-2; 7 positions match TRBD1. The CDR3 spans 17 residues. The junction had 15 bases not matched to a gene; V was cut back by 6 bases and J by 2 bases. Per germline, CDR1 LNHDA and CDR2 SQIVND (reference sequence). CDR3 in DNA: TGTGCCAGTAGCCCAGCTCGACAGGGTAAGCCGAACTATGGCTACACCTTC. Its protein product is CASSPARQGKPNYGYTF. Full variable domain (rest looked up from reference TRBV19 and TRBJ1-2): DGGITQSPKYLFRKEGQNVTLSCEQNLNHDAMYWYRQDPGQGLRLIYYSQIVNDFQKGDIAEGYSVSREKKESFPLTVTSAQKNPTAFYLCASSPARQGKPNYGYTFGSGTRLTVV.

The count of this clone is one. V usage is TRBV11-3 and J usage is TRBJ1-3; the match to TRBD1 covers 9 bases. This CDR3 has 20 residues. V lost 0 bases and J lost 2; bases outside the gene matches: 14. Germline CDR1 and CDR2: SGHNT and YENEEA. CDR3 protein: CASSLDGQGNGRPTGNTIYF. The CDR3 DNA follows: TGTGCCAGCAGCTTAGATGGACAGGGGAATGGAAGGCCCACTGGAAACACCATATATTTT.

The chain joins TRBV16 to TRBJ1-5; 11 bases line up with TRBD1. V was clipped by 4 bases and J by 2 bases; unmatched bases: 16. This CDR3 region has 20 residues. CDR1 and CDR2 from the germline V gene are KGHSY and FQNENV. DNA for the CDR3: TGTGCCAGCAGCCCCTTGGCCGGGACAGGGGGGATAGGTGGCAATCAGCCCCAGCATTTT. This sequence encodes CASSPLAGTGGIGGNQPQHF.

V and J are TRBV30 and TRBJ2-7, with 7 bases matching TRBD2. The V gene end was trimmed by 7 bases and the J gene end by 3 bases; junction bases not matched to a gene: 6. Per germline, CDR1 GTSNPN and CDR2 SVGIG (reference sequence). The CDR3 length is 12 residues. The CDR3 DNA is TGTGCCTCCTCTCCTAGCGGCTACGAGCAGTACTTC. This translates into CASSPSGYEQYF.

DNA of the CDR3: TGTGCCAGCAAATGGGGTGTAGGGGGCTCCTACGAGCAGTACTTC. This translates into CASKWGVGGSYEQYF. V is TRBV2 and J is TRBJ2-7, with D maybe TRBD1 (6 bases). Germline CDR1 and CDR2: SNHLY and FYNNEI. The CDR3 loop spans 15 amino acids. V gave up 7 bases and J gave up 0 bases, with 16 bases separating them. Using reference TRBV2 and TRBJ2-7 for the parts outside the CDR3, the full variable domain is EPEVTQTPSHQVTQMGQEVILRCVPISNHLYFYWYRQILGQKVEFLVSFYNNEISEKSEIFDDQFSVERPDGSNFTLKIRSTKLEDSAMYFCASKWGVGGSYEQYFGPGTRLTVT.

The CDR3 sequence: CASSLSRNTEAFF. CDR3 DNA sequence: TGTGCCAGCAGCTTATCCCGGAACACTGAAGCTTTCTTT. The chain links TRBV5-5 to TRBJ1-1; D gene ambiguous. The CDR3 contains 13 residues. Per germline, CDR1 SGHKS and CDR2 YYEKEE (reference sequence). Between the trimmed V and J ends, which lost 2 bases and 1 base, there was a span of 6 bases. Drawing the rest from reference TRBV5-5 and TRBJ1-1, the complete variable domain is DAGVTQSPTHLIKTRGQQVTLRCSPISGHKSVSWYQQVLGQGPQFIFQYYEKEERGRGNFPDRFSARQFPNYSSELNVNALLLGDSALYLCASSLSRNTEAFFGQGTRLTVV.

The V and J genes are TRBV7-2 and TRBJ2-7; D remains unclear. Germline CDR1 reads SGHTA; CDR2 reads FQGNSA. Between the trimmed V and J ends, which lost 6 bases and 5 bases, there was a span of 14 bases. This CDR3 comprises 13 residues. The CDR3 sequence is CASRPGPGNEQYF. The CDR3 DNA reads TGTGCCAGCAGACCCGGCCCGGGCAACGAGCAGTACTTC.

The gene calls are TRBV2 and TRBJ2-2; D unclear. The V and J ends lost 6 bases and 0 bases respectively, with 11 bases between them. The CDR3 sequence is 15 residues long. Germline V lookup: CDR1 SNHLY, CDR2 FYNNEI. CDR3 coding DNA: TGTGCCAGCAGCTCCCGGGCCTCGAACACCGGGGAGCTGTTTTTT. It is translated as CASSSRASNTGELFF.

This chain joins TRBV10-3 and TRBJ1-1; tentative D call: TRBD1 (6 bases). The V gene's germline CDR1 is ENHRY and CDR2 SYGVKD. V lost 0 bases, J lost 3 bases, and 11 bases lay in between. The CDR3 extends over 15 amino acids. The DNA of the CDR3 is TGTGCCATCAGTGAGTCGGAGACAGGTTACACTGAAGCTTTCTTT. Translation: CAISESETGYTEAFF.

V gene TRBV27 combines with J gene TRBJ1-2, with TRBD1 matching over 10 bases. This CDR3 region has 15 residues. V shed 0 bases and J 4 bases; nucleotides not matched to a gene: 2. Germline assignment: CDR1 MNHEY and CDR2 SMNVEV (reference sequence). The CDR3 loop reads CASSLSGTGAYGYTF. In nucleotides, the CDR3 is TGTGCCAGCAGTTTATCCGGGACAGGGGCCTATGGCTACACCTTC.

This clone was counted a few times. The rearrangement uses TRBV19 and TRBJ2-2; D tentatively fits TRBD1 or TRBD2 (5 bases each). Trimming took off 4 bases at V and 4 bases at J, with 13 bases between the two ends. From germline, CDR1 is LNHDA and CDR2 SQIVND (reference sequence). The CDR3 sequence is 15 residues long. The CDR3 DNA follows: TGTGCCAGTAGTACGGTCGGGACCCTCACCGGGGAGCTGTTTTTT. Encoded protein: CASSTVGTLTGELFF.

The V and J genes are TRBV29-1 and TRBJ2-7; no reliable D call. CDR1 is SQVTM and CDR2 is ANQGSEA in the germline V gene. The CDR3 runs to 12 residues. Trimming pared 5 bases from V and 3 bases from J, leaving 11 bases between. The CDR3 loop is CSVSTPSYEQYF. DNA of the CDR3: TGCAGCGTTTCGACACCGAGCTACGAGCAGTACTTC.

This clone was seen more than once but under ten times. This chain connects TRBV2 to TRBJ1-4; 9 nucleotides agree with TRBD1. CDR3 size: 15 residues. Germline V gene lookup returns CDR1 SNHLY and CDR2 FYNNEI. V lost 4 bases and J lost 3; bases outside the gene matches: 3. The CDR3 region has the DNA TGTGCCAGCAGTGTTGGACAGGGGCCTAATGAAAAACTGTTTTTT. Protein product: CASSVGQGPNEKLFF.

The chain recombines TRBV29-1 with TRBJ2-3; D unclear. CDR1 is SQVTM and CDR2 is ANQGSEA in the germline V gene. The V end was cut by 0 bases, the J end by 6 bases, with 13 bases between. The CDR3 spans 14 residues. This chain's CDR3 is CSVEDRYAGDTQYF. The CDR3 DNA reads as TGCAGCGTTGAAGATCGTTACGCCGGGGATACGCAGTATTTT.

The chain carries TRBV18 and TRBJ2-3; TRBD1 aligns across 7 bases. Germline lookup yields CDR1 KGHSH and CDR2 LQKENI. The CDR3 covers 17 residues. J lost 2 bases, V lost 2 bases, and 10 bases had no gene match. The CDR3: CASSPFDGTAFTDTQYF. Here the CDR3 DNA reads TGTGCCAGCTCACCATTTGACGGGACAGCCTTCACAGATACGCAGTATTTT.

The chain uses TRBV18 and TRBJ1-2; D gene uncertain. This CDR3 has 14 amino acids. CDR1 and CDR2 (germline): KGHSH, LQKENI. Deletions cut 3 bases from V and 8 bases from J, with 16 bases between. CDR3 DNA sequence: TGTGCCAGCTCACCCGGACGGACGAATGGGGGCTACACCTTC. Protein product: CASSPGRTNGGYTF.

The rearrangement joins TRBV5-5 to TRBJ2-1; TRBD2 agrees at 8 bases. CDR3 size: 16 residues. Looked up from germline, CDR1 is SGHKS and CDR2 is YYEKEE (reference sequence). V lost 7 bases and J lost 1; bases outside the gene matches: 10. In DNA, the CDR3 is TGTGCCAGCCTACGGGCCCCGGGAGGGTCCTACAATGAGCAGTTCTTC. As protein: CASLRAPGGSYNEQFF.

This chain joins TRBV6-1 and TRBJ1-1; D might be TRBD1 (5 bases). V lost 4 bases and J lost 1, with 7 bases in between. The CDR3 loop spans 13 amino acids. The germline V gene encodes CDR1 MNHNS and CDR2 SASEGT. The CDR3: CASSVGTNTEAFF. The CDR3 bases are TGTGCCAGCAGTGTGGGGACGAACACTGAAGCTTTCTTT.